This T cell receptor (beta chain) was sequenced for a study of cytomegalovirus exposure and HLA in healthy donors. Study at large: The 120 validation repertoires were produced on the same platform as the 500 to 800 repertoires of the first cohort. This was reported in a later analysis. Study results and limitations: The TCR clusters that emerged in the first cohort tended, a later analysis found, to co-occur in the roughly 120 validation repertoires. The authors enumerated 180 or so TCR beta chains as linked to cytomegalovirus.

About this clone: What it binds is unknown.

Germline V gene sequence: CDR1 MNHEY, CDR2 SVGAGI. The CDR3 covers 15 residues. Germline trimming cut 0 bases from V and 2 bases from J; bases unmatched to any gene: 3. The data were produced by immunoSEQ multiplex PCR, yet TCRdb's version contains in-frame clones alone and is incomplete. In the table there are 60,000 to 65,000 clones, approximately 95% of which are singletons. The gene calls are TRBV6-5 and TRBJ2-5; 7 bases are a match to TRBD1. The sample comprised PBMCs. This TCR came from a young woman in good health and CMV-seropositive. CDR3 protein: CASSYSGQRQETQYF. The CDR3 region has the DNA TGTGCCAGCAGTTACTCGGGACAGCGACAAGAGACCCAGTACTTC.